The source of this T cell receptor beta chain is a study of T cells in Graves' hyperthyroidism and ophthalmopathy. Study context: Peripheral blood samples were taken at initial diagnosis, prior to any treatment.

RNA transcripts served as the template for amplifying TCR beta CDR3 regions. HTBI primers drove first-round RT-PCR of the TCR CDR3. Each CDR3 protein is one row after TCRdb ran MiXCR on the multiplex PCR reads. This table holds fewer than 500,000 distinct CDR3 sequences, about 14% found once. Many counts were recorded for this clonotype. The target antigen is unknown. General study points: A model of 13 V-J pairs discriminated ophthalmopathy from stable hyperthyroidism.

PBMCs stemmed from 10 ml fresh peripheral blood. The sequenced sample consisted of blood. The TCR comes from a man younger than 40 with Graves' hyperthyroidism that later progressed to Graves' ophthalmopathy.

The CDR3 spells CASSRPGLGYTF. Here the CDR3 DNA reads TGTGCCAGCAGCCGCCCGGGGTTGGGCTACACCTTC. V gene TRBV27 combines with J gene TRBJ1-2; D is ambiguous. The CDR3 is made up of 12 amino acids. Per the germline V gene, CDR1 is MNHEY and CDR2 is SMNVEV (reference sequence). Trimming pared 6 bases from V and 8 bases from J, leaving 13 bases between.